These 28 T cell receptor beta chains originate from one sample sequenced in a study of T cell responses to AZD1222 COVID-19 vaccine. Method: immunoSEQ multiplex PCR; TCRdb's copy keeps in-frame clones and lacks some. The sample lists about 100,000 clones; 87% were seen once. The specimen was peripheral blood, collected on day 0 of AZD1222 vaccination. The receptors were gathered from an adult in good health.

The V gene is TRBV18, the J gene TRBJ1-1, with unresolved D. The CDR3 spans 16 residues. Deletions cut 2 bases from V and 4 bases from J, with 17 bases between. In germline, CDR1 is KGHSH, CDR2 LQKENI. The CDR3 DNA sequence: TGTGCCAGCTCACCAAGTCGGGCAGGCCAAGGCACTGAAGCTTTCTTT. It translates to CASSPSRAGQGTEAFF.

CDR3 coding DNA: TGTGCCAGCAGTGACAGGAATCAGCCCCAGCATTTT. Its protein product is CASSDRNQPQHF. The chain employs TRBV12-3 or TRBV12-4 and TRBJ1-5, with D tentatively TRBD1 (6 bases). V was trimmed by 5 bases and J by 4 bases, leaving 6 bases between them. The CDR3 has 12 amino acids.

The rearrangement joins TRBV11-3 to TRBJ2-7; TRBD1 matches at 7 bases. The CDR3 is made up of 14 amino acids. The germline V gene has CDR1 SGHNT and CDR2 YENEEA. V shed 5 bases and J 3 bases; nucleotides not matched to a gene: 7. Here the CDR3 DNA reads TGTGCCAGCAGCAACAGGGACAGCCTCTACGAGCAGTACTTC. This codes for CASSNRDSLYEQYF. The whole variable domain, remainder taken from reference TRBV11-3 and TRBJ2-7, is EAGVVQSPRYKIIEKKQPVAFWCNPISGHNTLYWYLQNLGQGPELLIRYENEEAVDDSQLPKDRFSAERLKGVDSTLKIQPAELGDSAVYLCASSNRDSLYEQYFGPGTRLTVT.

The chain joins TRBV5-1 to TRBJ1-1; D gene unclear. This CDR3 is 13 amino acids long. The V end was cut by 5 bases, the J end by 1 base, with 9 bases between. Per germline, CDR1 SGHRS and CDR2 YFSETQ. The CDR3 nucleotides are TGCGCCAGCAGTGTCCCCCAGAACACTGAAGCTTTCTTT. Translated: CASSVPQNTEAFF.

The chain employs TRBV14 and TRBJ1-1; TRBD1 is a possible D gene (5 bases). The V gene lost 0 bases and the J gene lost 5 bases, with 13 bases spanning the gap. CDR3 length: 15 residues. The germline gives CDR1 SGHDN, CDR2 FVKESK. The CDR3 bases are TGTGCCAGCAGCCAAGAGGGGCCGAACCGGACTGAAGCTTTCTTT. Its translation is CASSQEGPNRTEAFF. Filled out from reference TRBV14 and TRBJ1-1, the complete variable domain reads EAGVTQFPSHSVIEKGQTVTLRCDPISGHDNLYWYRRVMGKEIKFLLHFVKESKQDESGMPNNRFLAERTGGTYSTLKVQPAELEDSGVYFCASSQEGPNRTEAFFGQGTRLTVV.

V gene TRBV5-1 combines with J gene TRBJ2-4, with 9 bases identical to TRBD1. The CDR3 spans 15 residues. Per the germline V gene, CDR1 is SGHRS and CDR2 is YFSETQ. V trimming: 4 bases; J trimming: 7 bases; junction bases outside the gene matches: 9. CDR3 DNA sequence: TGCGCCAGCAGCCCCTACCCGGGACAGGGCAACATTCAGTACTTC. This sequence encodes CASSPYPGQGNIQYF.

As DNA, the CDR3 is TGTGCCAGCAGTGAACGGGGGCAGGCATATGGCTACACCTTC. It translates to CASSERGQAYGYTF. This rearrangement joins TRBV2 to TRBJ1-2; tentative D call: TRBD1 (6 bases). Deletions cut 2 bases from V and 5 bases from J, with 12 bases between. The CDR3 has 14 residues. CDR1 SNHLY and CDR2 FYNNEI come from the germline V gene.

The chain recombines TRBV6-5 with TRBJ2-5, with 14 positions matching TRBD2. Losses at the gene ends were 4 bases for V and 1 base for J; bases not matched to a gene: 2. The CDR3 sequence is 16 residues long. Germline CDR1 MNHEY, CDR2 SVGAGI. The CDR3 loop is CASSLGTSGSQETQYF. Written as DNA, the CDR3 is TGTGCCAGCAGTTTAGGGACTAGCGGGAGCCAAGAGACCCAGTACTTC.

V is TRBV25-1 and J is TRBJ1-2; TRBD1 aligns across 7 bases. The CDR3 sequence is 14 residues long. J gave up 7 bases and V 2 bases, and 7 bases lay outside the gene matches. Germline CDR1 MGHDK, CDR2 SYGVNS. In DNA form, the CDR3 reads TGTGCCAGCAGTGAAGGGACAGAGGTTTCTGGCTACACCTTC. It codes for CASSEGTEVSGYTF.

This chain links TRBV7-9 with TRBJ2-2; D is uncertain. CDR1 SEHNR and CDR2 FQNEAQ come from the germline V gene (reference sequence). The length of the CDR3 is 12 residues. The ends were cut back, 3 bases at V and 8 bases at J, with 7 bases in the middle. The CDR3: CASSFNPGELFF. Here the CDR3 DNA reads TGTGCCAGCAGCTTTAATCCAGGGGAGCTGTTTTTT.

This chain uses TRBV3-1 (or the pseudogene TRBV3-2) with TRBJ2-7; 8 bases agree with TRBD2. This CDR3 is 15 amino acids long. CDR1 is LGHDT and CDR2 is YNNKEL in the germline V gene (reference sequence). After removal of 5 bases from V and 4 bases from J, the junction contained 10 bases not matched to a gene. The chain's CDR3 is CASSKRTSPIYEQYF. Here the CDR3 DNA reads TGTGCCAGCAGCAAGCGGACTAGCCCGATATACGAGCAGTACTTC.

The rearrangement links TRBV7-8 to TRBJ2-3, with 13 bases identical to TRBD2. After removal of 1 base from V and 9 bases from J, the junction contained 7 bases not matched to a gene. Germline V lookup: CDR1 SGHVS, CDR2 FQNEAQ. The CDR3 length is 16 residues. The CDR3 DNA is TGTGCCAGCAGCTTAGATACAGGACTAGCGGGAGTAACGCAGTATTTT. Translation: CASSLDTGLAGVTQYF.

This sequence joins TRBV7-3 and TRBJ2-7, with 7 bases fitting TRBD1. This CDR3 is 16 amino acids long. J lost 0 bases, V lost 2 bases, and 7 bases had no gene match. Germline CDR1 and CDR2: SGHTA and FQGTGA. The CDR3 DNA is TGTGCCAGCAGCTTAGGGCCGGGACAGCCCTCCTACGAGCAGTACTTC. Translated, it gives CASSLGPGQPSYEQYF.

This chain links TRBV10-3 with TRBJ1-2, with a weak D call TRBD1 (6 bases). The germline CDR1 and CDR2 sequences are ENHRY and SYGVKD. The CDR3 contains 17 residues. With 6 bases removed from V and 2 bases from J, the gap between germline ends came to 22 bases. CDR3 residues: CAISQPGHPKGNYGYTF. The DNA of the CDR3 is TGTGCCATCAGCCAACCGGGACACCCGAAGGGGAACTATGGCTACACCTTC.

This chain joins TRBV12-3 or TRBV12-4 and TRBJ1-4; no definite D call. Trimming removed 5 bases from V and 8 bases from J, with 12 bases in between. CDR3 length: 13 residues. The CDR3 sequence: CASSPHSGEKLFF. CDR3 sequence (DNA): TGTGCCAGCAGTCCCCATTCCGGGGAAAAACTGTTTTTT.

This clone was seen a single time. This chain joins TRBV19 and TRBJ1-2; D remains ambiguous. The germline gives CDR1 LNHDA, CDR2 SQIVND (reference sequence). The CDR3 consists of 12 residues. The V gene lost 7 bases and the J gene lost 8 bases, with 14 bases spanning the gap. For the CDR3, the DNA is TGTGCCAGTAAACCGGGTGGTGGAGGCTACACCTTC. As protein: CASKPGGGGYTF.

The chain couples TRBV3-1 (or the pseudogene TRBV3-2) to TRBJ2-4; no firm D call. V was clipped by 0 bases and J by 15 bases, with 15 bases between them. This CDR3 region has 13 residues. Germline lookup yields CDR1 LGHDT and CDR2 YNNKEL (reference sequence). CDR3 coding DNA: TGTGCCAGCAGCCAAGAGGGCACGCCCAGTCGGTACTTC. Amino acid sequence: CASSQEGTPSRYF.

This clone was seen just once. J is TRBJ1-1 and V is TRBV25-1; D is unclear. The CDR3 consists of 13 residues. V was shortened by 7 bases and J by 1 base, with 10 bases between the two germline ends. Germline lookup yields CDR1 MGHDK and CDR2 SYGVNS. CDR3 nucleotide sequence: TGTGCCAGCACCCTCCTCGGGAACACTGAAGCTTTCTTT. Its protein is CASTLLGNTEAFF.

Only a few counts were recorded for this clone. The chain's CDR3 is CASSLGRLSSGNTIYF. The CDR3, as DNA: TGTGCCAGCAGCTTGGGGCGGTTAAGCTCTGGAAACACCATATATTTT. This rearrangement joins TRBV5-4 to TRBJ1-3, with D hard to call. The germline V gene encodes CDR1 SGHNT and CDR2 YYREEE (reference sequence). CDR3 length: 16 residues. V lost 0 bases, J lost 0 bases, and 10 bases lay in between.

This clone showed up just once. In DNA form, the CDR3 reads TGTGCCAGTAGTATAGATCCCGGGGCTCAGCCCCAGCATTTT. Protein sequence: CASSIDPGAQPQHF. The rearrangement joins TRBV19 to TRBJ1-5, with a possible D match to TRBD1 (5 bases). The germline V gene has CDR1 LNHDA and CDR2 SQIVND (reference sequence). This CDR3 is built from 14 residues. Trimming cost V 0 bases and J 6 bases, with 9 bases left between them.

The V call is TRBV7-9, the J call TRBJ2-7, with D possibly TRBD2 on 5 matching bases. The germline CDR1 and CDR2 sequences are SEHNR and FQNEAQ (reference sequence). This CDR3 is 14 amino acids long. The ends were cut back, 6 bases at V and 0 bases at J, with 12 bases in the middle. The CDR3 sequence: CASRPPRDSYEQYF. The CDR3 nucleotides are TGTGCCAGCAGACCCCCCCGGGACTCCTACGAGCAGTACTTC.

This chain joins TRBV18 and TRBJ2-7; D gene ambiguous. The CDR3 covers 14 residues. The germline V gene has CDR1 KGHSH and CDR2 LQKENI. The ends were cut back, 2 bases at V and 0 bases at J, with 8 bases in the middle. CDR3 in amino acids: CASSPSLDSYEQYF. For the CDR3, the DNA is TGTGCCAGCTCACCATCTCTGGACTCCTACGAGCAGTACTTC.

This chain connects TRBV2 to TRBJ1-6, with 7 nucleotides matching TRBD1. Germline V CDR1 and CDR2: SNHLY, FYNNEI. The CDR3 has 16 amino acids. Trimming took 5 bases from V and 8 from J; bases not matched to a gene: 12. The DNA of the CDR3 is TGTGCCAGCAGTTTGGAAGGGGGCGCTTTATATTCACCCCTCCACTTT. Translation: CASSLEGGALYSPLHF. Combining the CDR3 with reference TRBV2 and TRBJ1-6 gives the whole variable domain EPEVTQTPSHQVTQMGQEVILRCVPISNHLYFYWYRQILGQKVEFLVSFYNNEISEKSEIFDDQFSVERPDGSNFTLKIRSTKLEDSAMYFCASSLEGGALYSPLHFGNGTRLTVT.

This sequence joins TRBV6-5 and TRBJ1-5; D remains ambiguous. V lost 2 bases, J lost 1 base, and 9 bases lay in between. CDR1 MNHEY and CDR2 SVGAGI come from the germline V gene. CDR3 length equals 15 residues. Written as DNA, the CDR3 is TGTGCCAGCAGTTACGAGTGGTGGAGCAATCAGCCCCAGCATTTT. Its translation is CASSYEWWSNQPQHF.

The chain combines TRBV6-5 with TRBJ2-5; D is uncertain. Trimming took off 3 bases at V and 4 bases at J, with 6 bases between the two ends. This CDR3 spans 12 amino acids. Looked up from germline, CDR1 is MNHEY and CDR2 is SVGAGI. In nucleotides, the CDR3 is TGTGCCAGCAGTTATACCGCAGAGACCCAGTACTTC. It specifies CASSYTAETQYF.

The chain links TRBV18 to TRBJ2-7; maybe TRBD1 (5 bases). Trimming took off 6 bases at V and 6 bases at J, with 15 bases between the two ends. CDR1 and CDR2 (germline): KGHSH, LQKENI. The CDR3 length is 13 residues. In DNA form, the CDR3 reads TGTGCCAGCTCGATCCAGCCAGGGCGCGAGCAGTACTTC. Translating it yields CASSIQPGREQYF.

The rearrangement uses TRBV6-5 and TRBJ1-2, with a possible D match to TRBD1 (6 bases). The CDR3 runs to 12 residues. Germline CDR1 is MNHEY and CDR2 is SVGAGI. Deletions cut 7 bases from V and 11 bases from J, with 17 bases between. CDR3 bases: TGTGCCAGCAAATCAGTCGGGGGGGCTTACACCTTC. It is translated as CASKSVGGAYTF.

The gene calls are TRBV5-6 and TRBJ1-1; D might be TRBD1 (5 bases). The CDR3 contains 15 residues. Trimming stripped 0 bases from V and 0 bases from J, with 9 bases between. Germline CDR1 is SGHDT and CDR2 is YYEEEE. CDR3 sequence: CASSLGGIMNTEAFF. The CDR3 region has the DNA TGTGCCAGCAGCTTGGGGGGGATCATGAACACTGAAGCTTTCTTT.